This TCR beta chain emerged from a study of cytomegalovirus exposure and HLA in healthy donors. The PCR had 60 Vbeta and 13 Jbeta primers. Clones were sequenced by immunoSEQ multiplex PCR, and TCRdb holds only the in-frame ones, with some missing. The specimen's table records 150,000 to 200,000 clones. In germline, CDR1 is SGDLS, CDR2 YYNGEE. V dropped 0 bases and J dropped 3 bases, with 9 bases sitting between them. The CDR3 loop spans 14 amino acids. Sequencing used PBMCs. The sequence came from a young woman in good health and CMV-seropositive. The V call is TRBV9, the J call TRBJ1-2; the D gene is possibly TRBD1 (6 bases). The CDR3 spells CASSVDRVDYGYTF. The CDR3 region has the DNA TGTGCCAGCAGCGTAGACAGGGTAGACTATGGCTACACCTTC. The variable domain in full, completed from reference TRBV9 and TRBJ1-2, reads DSGVTQTPKHLITATGQRVTLRCSPRSGDLSVYWYQQSLDQGLQFLIQYYNGEERAKGNILERFSAQQFPDLHSELNLSSLELGDSALYFCASSVDRVDYGYTFGSGTRLTVV.